This is a list of T cell receptor beta chains from one sample in a study of shared clonotypes between healthy human individuals. The protocol was immunoSEQ multiplex PCR, while the TCRdb copy is restricted to in-frame clones and leaves out a portion. The sample has approximately 2,000,000 clones; about 90% are singletons. Sequenced input: naive CD4+ T cells from PBMCs. These receptors were taken from a man aged 18 to 30 in good health. Some clones in this sample may be carry-over from other donors' samples. The CDR3 runs from the conserved cysteine through the conserved F or W. Fields, in order: CDR3 length, clone size, J gene, D gene, V gene, CDR3 protein, CDR3 DNA. A D gene is named only where the DNA matches it firmly. Size tells how often a clone was seen (once, few, many) or the class of an expanded clone, and some rows leave it out.

15	-	TRBJ1-3	TRBD1	TRBV4-1	CASSLDRRSGNTIYF	TGCGCCAGCAGCCTGGACAGGAGGTCTGGAAACACCATATATTTT
12	once	TRBJ2-7	-	TRBV28	CASSLPGYEQYF	TGTGCCAGCAGTCTTCCGGGATACGAGCAGTACTTC
16	-	TRBJ2-7	TRBD1	TRBV27	CASSLTMTGLTYEQYF	TGTGCCAGCAGTTTAACTATGACAGGGTTAACCTACGAGCAGTACTTC
12	-	TRBJ1-2	-	TRBV28	CASSFRPYGYTF	TGTGCCAGCAGTTTCCGGCCGTATGGCTACACCTTC
11	-	TRBJ2-1	-	TRBV7-2	CASSLVDEQFF	TGTGCCAGCAGCTTAGTAGATGAGCAGTTCTTC
15	-	TRBJ2-7	-	TRBV4-2	CASSQDERLVSEQYF	TGTGCCAGCAGCCAGGACGAGCGACTAGTCAGCGAGCAGTACTTC
13	few	TRBJ2-7	-	TRBV6-1	CASTDEGLYEQYF	TGTGCTTCGACAGATGAAGGCCTCTACGAGCAGTACTTC
16	-	TRBJ2-3	TRBD2	TRBV4-2	CASSGVLAEPTDTQYF	TGTGCCAGCAGCGGGGTACTAGCGGAACCCACAGATACGCAGTATTTT
15	-	TRBJ2-2	TRBD1	TRBV2	CASSDGTGNTGELFF	TGTGCCAGCAGTGATGGGACAGGGAACACCGGGGAGCTGTTTTTT
16	-	TRBJ2-1	-	TRBV7-2	CASSLGGVTSYNEQFF	TGTGCCAGCAGCTTAGGGGGGGTCACGTCCTACAATGAGCAGTTCTTC
15	-	TRBJ1-3	TRBD1	TRBV2	CASTASTGIGNTIYF	TGTGCCAGCACTGCCTCGACAGGGATCGGAAACACCATATATTTT
16	-	TRBJ2-6	TRBD2	TRBV4-3	CASSPHGGAGANVLTF	TGCGCCAGCAGCCCCCACGGGGGGGCTGGGGCCAACGTCCTGACTTTC
13	-	TRBJ2-3	TRBD2	TRBV25-1	CASKAGAVDTQYF	TGTGCCAGCAAAGCGGGAGCTGTGGATACGCAGTATTTT
17	once	TRBJ2-7	TRBD2	TRBV28	CASSLLVLAPGTYEQYF	TGTGCCAGCAGTTTATTGGTACTAGCGCCAGGGACCTACGAGCAGTACTTC
12	-	TRBJ2-3	-	TRBV28	CASSLNPQWKYF	TGTGCCAGCAGTTTAAATCCACAATGGAAGTATTTT
11	once	TRBJ2-1	-	TRBV20-1	CSARWYNEQFF	TGCAGTGCTAGGTGGTACAATGAGCAGTTCTTC
14	once	TRBJ2-5	TRBD1	TRBV28	CASSLGQLSETQYF	TGTGCCAGCAGCCTGGGACAGTTAAGCGAGACCCAGTACTTC
12	-	TRBJ2-7	-	TRBV28	CASSIAVGEQYF	TGTGCCAGCAGCATTGCAGTCGGCGAGCAGTACTTC
13	-	TRBJ1-1	-	TRBV4-1	CASSPIGGIEAFF	TGCGCCAGCAGCCCGATCGGGGGTATTGAAGCTTTCTTT
14	-	TRBJ1-1	TRBD1	TRBV5-6	CASSRDRGDTEAFF	TGTGCCAGCAGCCGCGACAGGGGGGACACTGAAGCTTTCTTT
15	-	TRBJ2-5	TRBD1	TRBV5-1	CASSKGQGHQETQYF	TGCGCCAGCAGCAAGGGACAGGGTCATCAGGAGACCCAGTACTTC
16	once	TRBJ2-1	TRBD2	TRBV28	CASSLWLAGEYNEQFF	TGTGCCAGCAGTTTATGGCTAGCGGGAGAGTACAATGAGCAGTTCTTC
17	-	TRBJ2-6	-	TRBV4-2	CASSPTVGAAGANVLTF	TGTGCCAGCAGCCCTACCGTAGGGGCTGCCGGGGCCAACGTCCTGACTTTC
16	-	TRBJ1-4	-	TRBV28	CASSSTTVARGEKLFF	TGTGCCAGCAGTTCCACGACGGTCGCGAGGGGTGAAAAACTGTTTTTT
15	-	TRBJ2-7	-	TRBV28	CASRSPDRTFYEQYF	TGTGCCAGCAGATCCCCGGACAGAACCTTCTACGAGCAGTACTTC
11	-	TRBJ1-2	-	TRBV20-1	CTIRRGYGYTF	TGCACTATCAGGAGGGGCTATGGCTACACCTTC
17	-	TRBJ2-2	-	TRBV10-3	CAISVGRPIANTGELFF	TGTGCCATCAGCGTAGGGAGGCCTATAGCAAACACCGGGGAGCTGTTTTTT
12	-	TRBJ2-7	-	TRBV28	CASSLLMLEQYF	TGTGCCAGCAGTTTACTGATGCTCGAGCAGTACTTC
15	-	TRBJ2-1	TRBD2	TRBV11-2	CASSSPLAGVYEQFF	TGTGCCAGCAGCTCACCCCTAGCGGGAGTATATGAGCAGTTCTTC
15	once	TRBJ2-3	-	TRBV7-2	CASSPRSRFADTQYF	TGTGCCAGCAGCCCCCGGTCGAGGTTCGCAGATACGCAGTATTTT
14	few	TRBJ1-5	TRBD1	TRBV28	CASTTGQRNQPQHF	TGTGCCAGCACCACGGGACAGCGTAATCAGCCCCAGCATTTT
17	-	TRBJ2-6	TRBD1	TRBV18	CASSPWTGNSGANVLTF	TGTGCCAGCTCACCCTGGACAGGAAACTCTGGGGCCAACGTCCTGACTTTC
12	-	TRBJ1-1	-	TRBV6-1	CASSERGLEAFF	TGTGCCAGCAGTGAAAGGGGCCTTGAAGCTTTCTTT
14	-	TRBJ2-1	TRBD1	TRBV6-1	CASSFGTGVNEQFF	TGTGCCAGCAGTTTCGGGACAGGGGTCAATGAGCAGTTCTTC
14	-	TRBJ2-7	TRBD2	TRBV5-1	CASSPGTGGLDQYF	TGCGCCAGCAGCCCCGGCACCGGGGGGTTGGATCAGTACTTC
13	-	TRBJ1-1	-	TRBV5-4	CASRIMGYTEAFF	TGTGCCAGCAGGATCATGGGGTACACTGAAGCTTTCTTT
13	-	TRBJ1-1	-	TRBV7-8	CASTSTETTEAFF	TGTGCCAGTACATCGACAGAAACCACGGAAGCTTTCTTT
16	-	TRBJ2-7	TRBD1	TRBV4-1	CASSQAFSTGTYEQYF	TGCGCCAGCAGCCAAGCCTTTTCGACAGGGACCTACGAGCAGTACTTC
17	-	TRBJ2-5	TRBD1	TRBV5-1	CASSLLVQGAGQETQYF	TGCGCCAGCAGCTTGCTTGTCCAGGGGGCTGGCCAAGAGACCCAGTACTTC
13	once	TRBJ2-5	-	TRBV2	CASGSGYQETQYF	TGTGCCAGCGGTTCGGGGTACCAAGAGACCCAGTACTTC
14	-	TRBJ2-7	-	TRBV28	CASSSPGQSYEQYF	TGTGCCAGCAGTTCACCCGGACAGTCCTACGAGCAGTACTTC
16	once	TRBJ1-1	-	TRBV19	CASSPQAAGGYTEAFF	TGTGCCAGTAGTCCCCAAGCAGCGGGGGGCTACACTGAAGCTTTCTTT
15	-	TRBJ2-1	-	TRBV5-6	CASSRRDGEYNEQFF	TGTGCCAGCAGCCGCAGGGACGGGGAATACAATGAGCAGTTCTTC
15	-	TRBJ2-1	TRBD2	TRBV18	CASSPLAGGPNEQFF	TGTGCCAGCTCACCTTTAGCGGGAGGGCCCAATGAGCAGTTCTTC
14	once	TRBJ2-1	-	TRBV2	CASSEIFTLNEQFF	TGTGCCAGCAGTGAAATTTTCACCCTCAATGAGCAGTTCTTC
15	-	TRBJ2-1	-	TRBV5-1	CASSYIRSSYNEQFF	TGCGCCAGCAGCTATATAAGGAGCTCCTACAATGAGCAGTTCTTC
13	-	TRBJ2-1	-	TRBV9	CASSVGQINEQFF	TGTGCCAGCAGCGTAGGACAGATCAATGAGCAGTTCTTC
13	once	TRBJ2-1	TRBD2	TRBV7-6	CASGTRSYNEQFF	TGTGCCAGCGGGACTAGATCCTACAATGAGCAGTTCTTC
14	-	TRBJ1-1	-	TRBV6-6	CASNPDLRNTEAFF	TGTGCCAGCAACCCGGACCTCCGGAACACTGAAGCTTTCTTT
14	-	TRBJ2-2	-	TRBV7-9	CASSLGTHTGELFF	TGTGCCAGCAGCTTGGGGACACACACCGGGGAGCTGTTTTTT
17	-	TRBJ1-3	-	TRBV7-8	CASSTQPQGLSGNTIYF	TGTGCCAGCAGCACCCAACCACAGGGTCTCTCTGGAAACACCATATATTTT
13	-	TRBJ1-5	-	TRBV6-6	CASSLPAPGPQHF	TGTGCCAGCAGTTTACCGGCGCCTGGACCCCAGCATTTT
14	-	TRBJ2-3	-	TRBV19	CASHEGGSTDTQYF	TGTGCCTCCCATGAGGGGGGAAGCACAGATACGCAGTATTTT
15	-	TRBJ2-2	TRBD2	TRBV11-2	CASSLTGGYTGELFF	TGTGCCAGCAGCTTAACGGGAGGGTACACCGGGGAGCTGTTTTTT
12	-	TRBJ2-7	-	TRBV5-5	CASSSRGYEQYF	TGTGCCAGCAGCTCCAGGGGCTACGAGCAGTACTTC
16	-	TRBJ2-1	TRBD2	TRBV28	CASSPPGGKTYNEQFF	TGTGCCAGCAGCCCCCCCGGGGGGAAGACTTACAATGAGCAGTTCTTC
15	-	TRBJ2-7	-	TRBV5-1	CASSFLGGANYEQYF	TGCGCCAGCAGCTTTCTCGGTGGGGCAAACTACGAGCAGTACTTC